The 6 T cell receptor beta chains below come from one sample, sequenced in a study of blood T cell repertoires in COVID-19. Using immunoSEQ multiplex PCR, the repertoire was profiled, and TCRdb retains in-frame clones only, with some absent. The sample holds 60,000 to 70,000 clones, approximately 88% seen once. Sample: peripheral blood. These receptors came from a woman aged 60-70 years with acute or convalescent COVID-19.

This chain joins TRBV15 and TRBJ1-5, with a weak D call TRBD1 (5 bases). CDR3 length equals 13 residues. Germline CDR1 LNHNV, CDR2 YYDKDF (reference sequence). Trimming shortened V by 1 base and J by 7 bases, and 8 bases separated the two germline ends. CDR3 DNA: TGTGCCACCAGCAGAGTAAAGGGGCAGCCCCAGCATTTT. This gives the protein CATSRVKGQPQHF.

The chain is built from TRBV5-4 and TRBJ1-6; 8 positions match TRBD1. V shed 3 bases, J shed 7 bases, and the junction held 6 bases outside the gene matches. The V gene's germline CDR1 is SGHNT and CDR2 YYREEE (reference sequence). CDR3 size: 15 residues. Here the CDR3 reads CASSSGTGQNSPLHF. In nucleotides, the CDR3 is TGTGCCAGCAGCTCCGGGACAGGTCAAAATTCACCCCTCCACTTT. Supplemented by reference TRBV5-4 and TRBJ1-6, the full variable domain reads ETGVTQSPTHLIKTRGQQVTLRCSSQSGHNTVSWYQQALGQGPQFIFQYYREEENGRGNFPPRFSGLQFPNYSSELNVNALELDDSALYLCASSSGTGQNSPLHFGNGTRLTVT.

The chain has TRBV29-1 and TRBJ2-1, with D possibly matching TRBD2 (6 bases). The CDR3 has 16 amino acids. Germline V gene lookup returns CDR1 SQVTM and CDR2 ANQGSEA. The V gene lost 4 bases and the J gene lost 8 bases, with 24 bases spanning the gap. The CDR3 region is CSVVSWRALARDEQFF. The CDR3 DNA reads TGCAGCGTTGTCTCGTGGCGGGCACTAGCTCGCGATGAGCAGTTCTTC.

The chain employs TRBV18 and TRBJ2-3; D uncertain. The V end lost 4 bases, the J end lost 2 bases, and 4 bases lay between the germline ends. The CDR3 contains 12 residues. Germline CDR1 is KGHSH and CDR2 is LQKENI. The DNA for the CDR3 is TGTGCCAGCTCACTATACACAGATACGCAGTATTTT. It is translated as CASSLYTDTQYF.

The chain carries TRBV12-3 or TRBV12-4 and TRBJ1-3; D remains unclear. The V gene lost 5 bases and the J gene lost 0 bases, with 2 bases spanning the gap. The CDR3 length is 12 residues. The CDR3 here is CASSLSGNTIYF. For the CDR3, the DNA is TGTGCCAGCAGTCTCTCTGGAAACACCATATATTTT.

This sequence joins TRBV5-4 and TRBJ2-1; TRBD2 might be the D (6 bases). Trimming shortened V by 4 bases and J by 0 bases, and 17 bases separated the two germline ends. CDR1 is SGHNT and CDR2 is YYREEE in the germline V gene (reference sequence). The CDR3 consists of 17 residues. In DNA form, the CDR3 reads TGTGCCAGCAGCAAGGGACTCCCCAAAAGCTCCTACAATGAGCAGTTCTTC. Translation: CASSKGLPKSSYNEQFF.